The rows below give T cell receptor beta chains drawn from one sample of a study of blood T cells in healthy people across ages. TCRdb reprocessed the 5' RACE reads via MiXCR and lists one record per CDR3 protein. The sample carries around 800,000 distinct CDR3 sequences, roughly 53% recorded once. Sequencing was performed on blood. Receptors were obtained from a man of 80 years or more in good health. Each CDR3 is given with its conserved first and last residue. Each record gives: D gene, V gene, clone size, J gene, CDR3 protein, CDR3 DNA. D genes are given only for firm matches. The size field is filled for only some rows; it gives once, few, many or a size class.

D gene: TRBD2; V gene: TRBV11-3; clone size: -; J gene: TRBJ2-7; CDR3 protein: CASSPGLAGGDEQYF; CDR3 DNA: TGTGCCAGCAGCCCCGGACTAGCGGGAGGCGACGAGCAGTACTTC
D gene: -; V gene: TRBV6-5; clone size: -; J gene: TRBJ2-2; CDR3 protein: CASSYRGSKNTGELFF; CDR3 DNA: TGTGCCAGCAGTTACCGAGGGAGCAAGAACACCGGGGAGCTGTTTTTT
D gene: -; V gene: TRBV29-1; clone size: many; J gene: TRBJ2-3; CDR3 protein: CSVHQATDTQYF; CDR3 DNA: TGCAGCGTTCACCAGGCCACAGATACGCAGTATTTT
D gene: TRBD2; V gene: TRBV20-1; clone size: once; J gene: TRBJ2-5; CDR3 protein: CSAEPLAGKNEQYF; CDR3 DNA: TGCAGTGCAGAACCCCTAGCGGGGAAGAATGAGCAGTACTTC
D gene: TRBD2; V gene: TRBV20-1; clone size: many; J gene: TRBJ2-7; CDR3 protein: CSALLAGVYEQYF; CDR3 DNA: TGCAGTGCTCTCCTAGCGGGTGTTTACGAGCAGTACTTC
D gene: -; V gene: TRBV6-5; clone size: -; J gene: TRBJ1-2; CDR3 protein: CACSLQGANYGYTF; CDR3 DNA: TGTGCCTGCAGTTTACAGGGAGCTAACTATGGCTACACCTTC
D gene: TRBD1; V gene: TRBV7-9; clone size: many; J gene: TRBJ1-2; CDR3 protein: CASTVTGMNYGYTF; CDR3 DNA: TGTGCCAGCACCGTGACAGGGATGAACTATGGCTACACCTTC
D gene: TRBD1; V gene: TRBV4-1; clone size: few; J gene: TRBJ2-1; CDR3 protein: CASSQAQGAYNEQFF; CDR3 DNA: TGCGCCAGCAGCCAAGCACAGGGGGCCTACAATGAGCAGTTCTTC
D gene: -; V gene: TRBV27; clone size: -; J gene: TRBJ2-1; CDR3 protein: CASTPGIPSSYNEQFF; CDR3 DNA: TGTGCCAGCACACCAGGGATCCCTAGCTCCTACAATGAGCAGTTCTTC
D gene: -; V gene: TRBV12-3/TRBV12-4; clone size: once; J gene: TRBJ1-3; CDR3 protein: CASSPEGNTIYF; CDR3 DNA: TGTGCCAGCAGTCCCGAGGGAAACACCATATATTTT
D gene: -; V gene: TRBV18; clone size: -; J gene: TRBJ2-1; CDR3 protein: CASSLGTGNSYNEQFF; CDR3 DNA: TGTGCCAGCTCATTGGGGACCGGGAATTCCTACAATGAGCAGTTCTTC
D gene: TRBD1; V gene: TRBV11-2; clone size: -; J gene: TRBJ1-2; CDR3 protein: CASSQDRGLYGYTF; CDR3 DNA: TGTGCCAGCAGCCAGGACAGGGGTCTCTATGGCTACACCTTC
D gene: TRBD2; V gene: TRBV2; clone size: -; J gene: TRBJ2-3; CDR3 protein: CASRPNFQRERGYAYF; CDR3 DNA: TGTGCCAGCAGACCCAATTTTCAGCGGGAGAGGGGATACGCGTATTTT
D gene: -; V gene: TRBV2; clone size: few; J gene: TRBJ1-2; CDR3 protein: CASSELEPGYTF; CDR3 DNA: TGTGCCAGCAGTGAATTGGAGCCCGGCTACACCTTC
D gene: -; V gene: TRBV28; clone size: -; J gene: TRBJ2-1; CDR3 protein: CASSNYEQFF; CDR3 DNA: TGTGCCAGCAGTAATTACGAGCAGTTCTTC
D gene: TRBD2; V gene: TRBV24-1; clone size: -; J gene: TRBJ2-7; CDR3 protein: CATSVLAGGRYEQYF; CDR3 DNA: TGTGCCACCAGTGTTTTAGCGGGAGGGCGATACGAGCAGTACTTC
D gene: -; V gene: TRBV21-1; clone size: -; J gene: TRBJ2-7; CDR3 protein: CASSSASRMDSYEQYF; CDR3 DNA: TGTGCCAGCAGCTCGGCGTCCAGGATGGATTCCTACGAGCAGTACTTC
D gene: -; V gene: TRBV6-2/TRBV6-3; clone size: -; J gene: TRBJ1-6; CDR3 protein: CASSSLTRALHF; CDR3 DNA: TGTGCCAGCAGTTCACTCACCCGGGCCCTCCACTTT
D gene: -; V gene: TRBV30; clone size: -; J gene: TRBJ1-4; CDR3 protein: CAWSRAGEKLFF; CDR3 DNA: TGTGCCTGGAGCAGGGCTGGAGAAAAACTGTTTTTT
D gene: TRBD1; V gene: TRBV9; clone size: -; J gene: TRBJ2-6; CDR3 protein: CASSVLGQEVSGANVLTF; CDR3 DNA: TGTGCCAGCAGCGTATTAGGACAGGAAGTCTCTGGGGCCAACGTCCTGACTTTC
D gene: TRBD2; V gene: TRBV5-1; clone size: -; J gene: TRBJ2-7; CDR3 protein: CASSLVAGVPYEQYF; CDR3 DNA: TGCGCCAGCAGCTTGGTAGCGGGAGTCCCCTACGAGCAGTACTTC
D gene: -; V gene: TRBV13; clone size: few; J gene: TRBJ2-7; CDR3 protein: CASSQGGFPAYEQYF; CDR3 DNA: TGTGCCAGCAGCCAGGGGGGTTTCCCAGCCTACGAGCAGTACTTC
D gene: -; V gene: TRBV10-3; clone size: -; J gene: TRBJ2-1; CDR3 protein: CAISGAGQRNEQFF; CDR3 DNA: TGTGCCATCAGTGGGGCGGGACAGAGGAATGAGCAGTTCTTC
D gene: -; V gene: TRBV2; clone size: few; J gene: TRBJ1-1; CDR3 protein: CASMVQVGTEAFF; CDR3 DNA: TGTGCCAGCATGGTCCAGGTGGGCACTGAAGCTTTCTTT
D gene: -; V gene: TRBV20-1; clone size: many; J gene: TRBJ2-7; CDR3 protein: CSARPGGGYEQYF; CDR3 DNA: TGCAGTGCTAGGCCTGGGGGTGGATACGAGCAGTACTTC
D gene: -; V gene: TRBV20-1; clone size: -; J gene: TRBJ2-7; CDR3 protein: CSARLSSGHGSSYEQYF; CDR3 DNA: TGCAGTGCTAGATTAAGTAGTGGGCATGGTAGCTCCTACGAGCAGTACTTC
D gene: -; V gene: TRBV5-1; clone size: -; J gene: TRBJ2-7; CDR3 protein: CASSIQGGNSYEQYF; CDR3 DNA: TGCGCCAGCAGCATACAGGGGGGGAATTCCTACGAGCAGTACTTC
D gene: TRBD2; V gene: TRBV20-1; clone size: -; J gene: TRBJ2-7; CDR3 protein: CSAKALAGVSYNEQYF; CDR3 DNA: TGCAGCGCTAAGGCACTAGCGGGAGTATCCTACAATGAGCAGTACTTC
D gene: -; V gene: TRBV7-2; clone size: -; J gene: TRBJ2-7; CDR3 protein: CASSLRRQYNEQYF; CDR3 DNA: TGTGCCAGCAGCTTAAGGCGGCAGTACAATGAGCAGTACTTC
D gene: TRBD2; V gene: TRBV5-1; clone size: -; J gene: TRBJ2-3; CDR3 protein: CASSSRTSGSPDTQYF; CDR3 DNA: TGCGCCAGCAGCTCAAGGACTAGCGGGAGCCCAGATACGCAGTATTTT
D gene: -; V gene: TRBV6-1; clone size: -; J gene: TRBJ2-5; CDR3 protein: CASLGGPFQEAQYF; CDR3 DNA: TGTGCCAGCCTCGGAGGGCCATTCCAAGAGGCCCAGTACTTC
D gene: TRBD2; V gene: TRBV20-1; clone size: few; J gene: TRBJ2-1; CDR3 protein: CSAPGLGSYNEQFF; CDR3 DNA: TGCAGTGCCCCGGGACTAGGTTCCTACAATGAGCAGTTCTTC
D gene: -; V gene: TRBV14; clone size: -; J gene: TRBJ2-7; CDR3 protein: CASNPLGWSYEQYF; CDR3 DNA: TGTGCCAGCAACCCCCTTGGGTGGTCCTACGAGCAGTACTTC
D gene: -; V gene: TRBV7-9; clone size: -; J gene: TRBJ2-1; CDR3 protein: CASTPTGRQETQFF; CDR3 DNA: TGTGCCAGCACCCCGACTGGAAGACAAGAGACCCAGTTCTTC
D gene: -; V gene: TRBV6-2/TRBV6-3; clone size: -; J gene: TRBJ1-2; CDR3 protein: CASSYSGRSTYGYTF; CDR3 DNA: TGTGCCAGCAGTTACTCGGGACGGAGTACCTATGGCTACACCTTC
D gene: TRBD2; V gene: TRBV7-2; clone size: few; J gene: TRBJ2-5; CDR3 protein: CASSLVRWEGRETQYF; CDR3 DNA: TGTGCCAGCAGCTTAGTGCGGTGGGAGGGCCGGGAGACCCAGTACTTC
D gene: TRBD2; V gene: TRBV28; clone size: -; J gene: TRBJ2-5; CDR3 protein: CASSFTSGQETQYF; CDR3 DNA: TGTGCCAGCAGCTTTACTAGCGGGCAAGAGACCCAGTACTTC
D gene: -; V gene: TRBV5-5; clone size: -; J gene: TRBJ2-2; CDR3 protein: CASSPWGYANTGELFF; CDR3 DNA: TGTGCCAGCAGCCCATGGGGGTACGCGAACACCGGGGAGCTGTTTTTT
D gene: TRBD2; V gene: TRBV12-3/TRBV12-4; clone size: -; J gene: TRBJ2-7; CDR3 protein: CASSTFVAGDEQYF; CDR3 DNA: TGTGCCAGCAGCACGTTTGTAGCGGGAGACGAGCAGTACTTC
D gene: TRBD2; V gene: TRBV29-1; clone size: once; J gene: TRBJ2-5; CDR3 protein: CSAPLAGGAQYF; CDR3 DNA: TGCAGCGCCCCACTAGCGGGAGGCGCCCAGTACTTC
D gene: -; V gene: TRBV7-9; clone size: -; J gene: TRBJ1-1; CDR3 protein: CASSPSGGVEAFF; CDR3 DNA: TGTGCCAGCAGCCCCTCGGGGGGGGTTGAAGCTTTCTTT
D gene: -; V gene: TRBV20-1; clone size: -; J gene: TRBJ2-7; CDR3 protein: CSASHTRQTYEQYF; CDR3 DNA: TGCAGTGCATCGCACACGCGCCAGACCTACGAGCAGTACTTC
D gene: TRBD2; V gene: TRBV5-1; clone size: many; J gene: TRBJ2-5; CDR3 protein: CASSARPAGGETQYF; CDR3 DNA: TGCGCCAGCAGCGCCCGGCCAGCGGGAGGAGAGACCCAGTACTTC